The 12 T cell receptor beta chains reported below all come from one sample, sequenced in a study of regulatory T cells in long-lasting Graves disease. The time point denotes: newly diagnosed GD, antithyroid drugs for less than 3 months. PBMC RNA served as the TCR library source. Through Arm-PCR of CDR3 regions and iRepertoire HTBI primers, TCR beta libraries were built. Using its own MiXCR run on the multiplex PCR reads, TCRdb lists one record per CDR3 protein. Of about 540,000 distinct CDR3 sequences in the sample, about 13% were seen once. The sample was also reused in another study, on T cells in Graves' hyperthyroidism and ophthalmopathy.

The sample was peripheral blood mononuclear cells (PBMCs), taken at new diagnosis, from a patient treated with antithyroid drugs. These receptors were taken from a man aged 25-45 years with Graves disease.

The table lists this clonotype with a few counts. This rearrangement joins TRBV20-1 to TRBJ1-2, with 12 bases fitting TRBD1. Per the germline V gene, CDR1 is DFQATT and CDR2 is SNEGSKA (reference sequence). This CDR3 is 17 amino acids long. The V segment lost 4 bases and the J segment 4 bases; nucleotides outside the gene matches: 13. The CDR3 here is CSATATGQGALGYGYTF. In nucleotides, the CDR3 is TGCAGTGCTACCGCTACGGGACAGGGGGCGCTTGGCTATGGCTACACCTTC.

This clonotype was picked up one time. The CDR3 nucleotides read TGCGCCAGCAGCCCCTCTAACAGGGATGAGCAGTTCTTC. This codes for CASSPSNRDEQFF. This chain connects TRBV5-1 to TRBJ2-1; D perhaps matches TRBD1 (6 bases). CDR1 is SGHRS and CDR2 is YFSETQ in the germline V gene. This CDR3 region has 13 residues. Trimming left V 4 bases short and J 8 bases short, with 13 bases between.

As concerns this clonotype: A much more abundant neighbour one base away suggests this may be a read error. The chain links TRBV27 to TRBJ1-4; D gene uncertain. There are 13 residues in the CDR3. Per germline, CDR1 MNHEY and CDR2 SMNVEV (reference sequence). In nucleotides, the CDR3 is TGTGCCAGCAGTTCCTTCGGTTCAGAAAAACTGTCTTTT. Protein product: CASSSFGSEKLSF.

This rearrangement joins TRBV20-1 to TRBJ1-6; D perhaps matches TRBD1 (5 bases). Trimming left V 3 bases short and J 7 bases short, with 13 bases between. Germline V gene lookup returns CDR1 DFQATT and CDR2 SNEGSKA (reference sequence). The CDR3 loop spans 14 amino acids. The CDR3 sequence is CSASPRASNSPLHF. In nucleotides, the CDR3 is TGCAGTGCTAGCCCCAGGGCAAGCAATTCACCCCTCCACTTT.

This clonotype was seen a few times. CDR3 coding DNA: TGTGCCAGCAGCCCCCCCCAAGAGGGTCGGCGGGAAAAACTGTTTTTT. Translating it yields CASSPPQEGRREKLFF. The chain combines TRBV7-8 with TRBJ1-4; no clear D gene. The CDR3 length is 16 residues. Germline assignment: CDR1 SGHVS and CDR2 FQNEAQ. V was cut by 5 bases and J by 8 bases, with 21 bases left in between. Full variable domain (outside the CDR3, taken from reference TRBV7-8 and TRBJ1-4): GAGVSQSPRYKVAKRGQDVALRCDPISGHVSLFWYQQALGQGPEFLTYFQNEAQLDKSGLPSDRFFAERPEGSVSTLKIQRTQQEDSAVYLCASSPPQEGRREKLFFGSGTQLSVL.

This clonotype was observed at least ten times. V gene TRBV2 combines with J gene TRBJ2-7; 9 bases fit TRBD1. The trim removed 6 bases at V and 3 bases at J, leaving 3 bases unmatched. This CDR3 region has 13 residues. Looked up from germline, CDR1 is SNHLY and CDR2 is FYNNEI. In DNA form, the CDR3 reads TGTGCCAGCAGGCGGGACAGGGACTACGAGCAGTACTTC. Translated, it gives CASRRDRDYEQYF.

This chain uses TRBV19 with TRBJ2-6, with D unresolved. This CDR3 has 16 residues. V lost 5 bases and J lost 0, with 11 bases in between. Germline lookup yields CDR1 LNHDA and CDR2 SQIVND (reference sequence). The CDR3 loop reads CASSPRGASGANVLTF. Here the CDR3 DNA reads TGTGCCAGTAGTCCCCGCGGTGCCTCTGGGGCCAACGTCCTGACTTTC.

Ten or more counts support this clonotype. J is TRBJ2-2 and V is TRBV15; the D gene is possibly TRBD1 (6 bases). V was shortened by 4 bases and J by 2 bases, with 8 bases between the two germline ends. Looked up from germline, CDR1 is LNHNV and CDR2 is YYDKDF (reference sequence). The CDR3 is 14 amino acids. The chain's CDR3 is CATSTRGNTGELFF. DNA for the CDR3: TGTGCCACCAGCACCAGGGGCAACACCGGGGAGCTGTTTTTT.

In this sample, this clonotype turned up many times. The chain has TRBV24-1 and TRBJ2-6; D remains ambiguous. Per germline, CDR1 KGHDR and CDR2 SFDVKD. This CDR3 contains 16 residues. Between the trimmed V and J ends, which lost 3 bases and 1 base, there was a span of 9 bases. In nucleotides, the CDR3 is TGTGCCACCAGTGATCCTACACCTTCTGGGGCCAACGTCCTGACTTTC. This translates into CATSDPTPSGANVLTF.

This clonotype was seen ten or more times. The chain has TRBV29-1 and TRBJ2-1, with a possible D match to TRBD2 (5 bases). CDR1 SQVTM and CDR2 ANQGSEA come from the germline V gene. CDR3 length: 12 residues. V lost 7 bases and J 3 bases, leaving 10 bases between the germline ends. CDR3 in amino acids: CSAHRDYNEQFF. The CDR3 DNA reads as TGCAGCGCCCACCGGGACTACAATGAGCAGTTCTTC.

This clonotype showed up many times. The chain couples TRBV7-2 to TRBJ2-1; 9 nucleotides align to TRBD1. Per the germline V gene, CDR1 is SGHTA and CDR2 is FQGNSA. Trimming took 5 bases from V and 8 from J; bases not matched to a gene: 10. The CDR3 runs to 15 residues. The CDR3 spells CASSPPSRDRDEQFF. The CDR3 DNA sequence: TGTGCCAGCAGCCCCCCCTCCCGGGACAGGGATGAGCAGTTCTTC.

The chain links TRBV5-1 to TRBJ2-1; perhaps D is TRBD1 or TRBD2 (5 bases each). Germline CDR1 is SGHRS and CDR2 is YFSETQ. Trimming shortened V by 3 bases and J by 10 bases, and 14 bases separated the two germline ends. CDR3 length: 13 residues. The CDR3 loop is CASSSGTTYEQFF. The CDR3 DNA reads TGCGCCAGCAGCTCCGGGACGACCTACGAGCAGTTCTTC.